The 26 T cell receptor beta chains below all came from one sample that was sequenced in a study of early T cells in non-severe SARS-CoV-2 infection. TCRdb recomputed calls from the 5' RACE reads with MiXCR, one row per CDR3 protein. The profile shows 80,000 or so distinct CDR3 sequences, about 12% of them singletons. Material for sequencing was whole blood. Source of these receptors: an adult who was a healthcare worker with PCR-confirmed SARS-CoV-2 infection or an uninfected control (not recorded which).

In this sample, this clonotype turned up many times. The chain is built from TRBV30 and TRBJ2-7, with TRBD1 matching 10 bases. Germline V lookup: CDR1 GTSNPN, CDR2 SVGIG (reference sequence). This CDR3 is 14 amino acids long. Trimming removed 4 bases from V and 6 bases from J; junction bases left unmatched: 9. CDR3 protein: CAWNQPGQGIEQYF. In DNA form, the CDR3 reads TGTGCCTGGAACCAACCGGGACAGGGGATCGAGCAGTACTTC.

This clonotype has a count of ten or more. This chain connects TRBV7-9 to TRBJ2-2; 9 bases match TRBD1. V lost 5 bases to trimming and J lost 7 bases; unmatched junction nucleotides: 8. Germline V CDR1 and CDR2: SEHNR, FQNEAQ (reference sequence). CDR3 length equals 15 residues. This chain's CDR3 is CASSGRDRDGGELFF. In DNA form, the CDR3 reads TGTGCCAGCAGCGGCCGGGACAGGGACGGCGGGGAGCTGTTTTTT.

This chain uses TRBV7-2 with TRBJ2-1; D is perhaps TRBD2 (5 bases). The CDR3 length is 16 residues. The germline V gene encodes CDR1 SGHTA and CDR2 FQGNSA. The V end was cut by 3 bases, the J end by 5 bases, with 17 bases between. CDR3 nucleotides: TGTGCCAGCAGCTTTGGGAGATCCTCCGGGAACAATGAGCAGTTCTTC. Translation: CASSFGRSSGNNEQFF.

This sequence joins TRBV28 and TRBJ1-1; no firm D call. This CDR3 is built from 15 residues. In germline, CDR1 is MDHEN, CDR2 SYDVKM. With 7 bases removed from V and 1 base from J, the gap between germline ends came to 16 bases. Here the CDR3 DNA reads TGTGCCAGCACCCCTTTCCCCCGAGGGAACACTGAAGCTTTCTTT. Translated, it gives CASTPFPRGNTEAFF. The variable domain in full, completed from reference TRBV28 and TRBJ1-1, reads DVKVTQSSRYLVKRTGEKVFLECVQDMDHENMFWYRQDPGLGLRLIYFSYDVKMKEKGDIPEGYSVSREKKERFSLILESASTNQTSMYLCASTPFPRGNTEAFFGQGTRLTVV.

There are a few counts of this clonotype. The rearrangement uses TRBV21-1 and TRBJ2-3; TRBD1 reflects the table's D call only, with no check against the DNA. TRBV21-1 is given as a pseudogene. This CDR3 is built from 14 residues. CDR3 sequence reads: CASKKGRLTDTQYF. The CDR3 DNA reads as TGTGCCAGCAAAAAGGGACGATTGACAGATACGCAGTATTTT.

This clonotype was counted a few times. V and J are TRBV11-2 and TRBJ2-3; the match to TRBD2 covers 13 bases. Trimming took 11 bases from V and 3 from J; bases not matched to a gene: 5. Germline assignment: CDR1 SGHAT and CDR2 FQNNGV. The CDR3 length is 14 residues. The CDR3 reads CAGGTSGATDTQYF. The CDR3 region has the DNA TGTGCCGGCGGGACTAGCGGGGCAACAGATACGCAGTATTTT.

In its sample, this clonotype was seen a few times. The chain recombines TRBV11-2 with TRBJ2-2, with a possible D match to TRBD1 (6 bases). This CDR3 has 15 residues. The V gene's germline CDR1 is SGHAT and CDR2 FQNNGV. Trimming left V 5 bases short and J 5 bases short, with 15 bases between. The CDR3 bases are TGTGCCAGCAGCCTACAGGGAAAGTCGACCGGGGAGCTGTTTTTT. It yields the protein CASSLQGKSTGELFF.

This clonotype was seen a handful of times. V and J are TRBV18 and TRBJ2-6, with D possibly TRBD1 on 5 matching bases. This CDR3 is 16 amino acids long. The ends were cut back, 6 bases at V and 0 bases at J, with 12 bases in the middle. Germline-derived CDR1 and CDR2 are KGHSH and LQKENI. CDR3 DNA: TGTGCCAGCTCGCTGACAGAGAGCTCTGGGGCCAACGTCCTGACTTTC. Protein sequence: CASSLTESSGANVLTF.

This chain joins TRBV5-1 and TRBJ2-1; 9 positions match TRBD2. The CDR3 extends over 15 amino acids. Per the germline V gene, CDR1 is SGHRS and CDR2 is YFSETQ. Unmatched junction bases numbered 6, after V lost 3 bases and J lost 5 bases. CDR3 sequence: CASSSYSGSNNEQFF. In DNA, the CDR3 is TGCGCCAGCAGCTCCTATAGCGGGAGTAACAATGAGCAGTTCTTC. Looking up the rest from reference TRBV5-1 and TRBJ2-1 gives the full variable domain: KAGVTQTPRYLIKTRGQQVTLSCSPISGHRSVSWYQQTPGQGLQFLFEYFSETQRNKGNFPGRFSGRQFSNSRSEMNVSTLELGDSALYLCASSSYSGSNNEQFFGPGTRLTVL.

The rearrangement uses TRBV29-1 and TRBJ2-5; TRBD2 aligns across 14 bases. The CDR3 is made up of 15 amino acids. In germline, CDR1 is SQVTM, CDR2 ANQGSEA. The ends lost 6 bases at V and 2 bases at J; junction bases unmatched: 5. The DNA of the CDR3 is TGCAGCGTCCACGGGACTAGCGGGAGTCAAGAGACCCAGTACTTC. It translates to CSVHGTSGSQETQYF.

The J gene is TRBJ2-1, the V gene TRBV14; 14 nucleotides line up with TRBD2. Germline values: CDR1 SGHDN, CDR2 FVKESK. This CDR3 region has 18 residues. After removal of 4 bases from V and 3 bases from J, the junction contained 8 bases not matched to a gene. Written as DNA, the CDR3 is TGTGCCAGCAGCCCGGGACTAGCGGGAGTACCGGGCTACAATGAGCAGTTCTTC. Translating it yields CASSPGLAGVPGYNEQFF.

This clonotype was counted at least ten times. The DNA of the CDR3 is TGTGCCAGCAGTTTGGTCGGGACAGGGGCCTACGAGCAGTACTTC. Its translation is CASSLVGTGAYEQYF. The chain employs TRBV28 and TRBJ2-7, with 10 bases matching TRBD1. Germline lookup yields CDR1 MDHEN and CDR2 SYDVKM. The CDR3 consists of 15 residues. The trim removed 3 bases at V and 2 bases at J, leaving 4 bases unmatched. Complete variable domain (other parts from reference TRBV28 and TRBJ2-7): DVKVTQSSRYLVKRTGEKVFLECVQDMDHENMFWYRQDPGLGLRLIYFSYDVKMKEKGDIPEGYSVSREKKERFSLILESASTNQTSMYLCASSLVGTGAYEQYFGPGTRLTVT.

A few counts support this clonotype. The J gene is TRBJ2-1, the V gene TRBV6-5; maybe TRBD1 (5 bases). The CDR3 has 15 residues. Germline V lookup: CDR1 MNHEY, CDR2 SVGAGI. V was shortened by 5 bases and J by 5 bases, with 16 bases between the two germline ends. The DNA for the CDR3 is TGTGCCAGCAGTAAGGACCGCTCAGGGCACAATGAGCAGTTCTTC. Translation: CASSKDRSGHNEQFF.

There are a few counts of this clonotype. The chain couples TRBV28 to TRBJ1-2, with TRBD1 matching over 9 bases. Trimming cost V 3 bases and J 4 bases; bases outside gene matches: 9. Germline V CDR1 and CDR2: MDHEN, SYDVKM. The CDR3 contains 16 residues. CDR3 loop: CASSFPGTGKSYGYTF. As DNA, the CDR3 is TGTGCCAGCAGTTTTCCCGGGACAGGGAAAAGCTATGGCTACACCTTC.

There are a few counts of this clonotype. The chain couples TRBV29-1 to TRBJ1-1; 7 nucleotides line up with TRBD1. V lost 6 bases and J lost 1; bases outside the gene matches: 5. CDR1 and CDR2 from the germline V gene are SQVTM and ANQGSEA. The CDR3 loop spans 13 amino acids. CDR3: CSVAQGKNTEAFF. In DNA, the CDR3 is TGCAGCGTGGCACAGGGGAAGAACACTGAAGCTTTCTTT.

In this sample, this clonotype turned up many times. This chain links TRBV12-3 or TRBV12-4 with TRBJ2-6; no reliable D call. This CDR3 has 15 amino acids. With 0 bases removed from V and 5 bases from J, the gap between germline ends came to 8 bases. The CDR3 nucleotides are TGTGCCAGCAGTTTAGCGACCGTCTGGGCCAACGTCCTGACTTTC. This codes for CASSLATVWANVLTF.

This clonotype was observed at least ten times. The chain links TRBV29-1 to TRBJ2-3; D could derive from TRBD1 or TRBD2 (6 bases each). Trimming pared 6 bases from V and 6 bases from J, leaving 22 bases between. The CDR3 is 15 residues long. Germline CDR1 is SQVTM and CDR2 is ANQGSEA. The CDR3 is CSVCRRGDDTDTQYF. CDR3 nucleotide sequence: TGCAGCGTCTGTCGAAGGGGGGATGACACGGATACGCAGTATTTT.

This clonotype was seen a handful of times. The chain uses TRBV7-9 and TRBJ2-1; 7 nucleotides align to TRBD2. The CDR3 spans 12 residues. Germline V CDR1 and CDR2: SEHNR, FQNEAQ (reference sequence). The ends lost 5 bases at V and 9 bases at J; junction bases unmatched: 4. The CDR3 DNA is TGTGCCAGCAGCACGTCTAGCGGTGAGCAGTTCTTC. Its protein is CASSTSSGEQFF.

The rearrangement uses TRBV29-1 and TRBJ1-2; a weak D match, TRBD1 (5 bases). The CDR3 length is 12 residues. V lost 6 bases and J lost 11, with 19 bases in between. Germline lookup yields CDR1 SQVTM and CDR2 ANQGSEA. The CDR3 spells CSVVDSGVGYTF. As DNA, the CDR3 is TGCAGCGTGGTAGACAGTGGCGTGGGGTACACCTTC.

CDR3 region: CASSPAGGPSYEQYF. The CDR3, as DNA: TGTGCCAGCAGTCCAGCGGGAGGGCCTTCCTACGAGCAGTACTTC. V usage is TRBV7-6 and J usage is TRBJ2-7; 10 bases line up with TRBD2. CDR1 and CDR2 from the germline V gene are SGHVS and FNYEAQ. CDR3 size: 15 residues. V gave up 6 bases and J gave up 1 base; unmatched junction bases: 6.

This clonotype was found a few times. The chain joins TRBV7-9 to TRBJ2-2; 10 positions agree with TRBD2. The germline gives CDR1 SEHNR, CDR2 FQNEAQ (reference sequence). Losses at the gene ends were 5 bases for V and 7 bases for J; bases not matched to a gene: 10. The CDR3 totals 16 residues. The CDR3 DNA is TGTGCCAGCAGCCGTCTAGCGGGAGCTCTTGGCGGGGAGCTGTTTTTT. Translation: CASSRLAGALGGELFF.

This clonotype was seen a few times. The CDR3 DNA sequence: TGTGCCAGCACAAACCCGGGGGGGTACGTGGGCGAGCAGTACTTC. As protein: CASTNPGGYVGEQYF. The V call is TRBV28, the J call TRBJ2-7; 8 nucleotides line up with TRBD2. The CDR3 sequence is 15 residues long. CDR1 is MDHEN and CDR2 is SYDVKM in the germline V gene. V trimming: 7 bases; J trimming: 6 bases; junction bases outside the gene matches: 14.

This clonotype showed up just a few times. The chain uses TRBV25-1 and TRBJ2-1, with TRBD1 identical over 10 bases. The CDR3 consists of 20 residues. The V segment lost 1 base and the J segment 4 bases; nucleotides outside the gene matches: 16. The germline CDR1 and CDR2 sequences are MGHDK and SYGVNS. The CDR3 DNA sequence: TGTGCCAGCAGTGAATCACCGGGACAGGGGTCCAAAAGCAGATACAATGAGCAGTTCTTC. Its protein product is CASSESPGQGSKSRYNEQFF.

This clonotype was observed a few times. The CDR3 DNA follows: TGTGCCAGCAGCCCTTGGACAGGGGATTCCACTGAAGCTTTCTTT. Translated, it gives CASSPWTGDSTEAFF. The V gene is TRBV7-9, the J gene TRBJ1-1, with TRBD1 matching over 9 bases. Unmatched junction bases numbered 8, after V lost 5 bases and J lost 4 bases. CDR1 and CDR2 from the germline V gene are SEHNR and FQNEAQ (reference sequence). The CDR3 runs 15 residues.

In the case of this clonotype: This may stem from a read error, because a much larger clone lies one nucleotide away. This chain joins TRBV7-9 and TRBJ2-5; D might be TRBD2 (6 bases). The CDR3 contains 14 residues. Germline CDR1 and CDR2: SEHNR and FQNEAQ (reference sequence). The CDR3 bases are TGTGCCAGCAGCCTTGGGACGGGCGGGGAGACCAAGTACTTC. This sequence encodes CASSLGTGGETKYF.

This clonotype was recorded a few times. This rearrangement joins TRBV29-1 to TRBJ1-2; D uncertain. The CDR3 contains 10 residues. Germline CDR1 and CDR2: SQVTM and ANQGSEA. This chain's CDR3 is CSAGSYGYTF. The DNA of the CDR3 is TGCAGTGCGGGAAGCTATGGCTACACCTTC.